In this sample, the clone carrying this T cell receptor (beta chain) turned up many times. The antigen remains undetermined. The data stem from a study of spatial heterogeneity in lung cancer. Study-level points and caveats: Among tumor T cells, estimated coverage was roughly 7% for alpha chains and around 13% for beta chains. In tumors, expanded intratumoral alpha and beta TCR counts tracked mutation counts.

This CDR3 spans 13 amino acids. Germline trimming cut 6 bases from V and 4 bases from J; bases unmatched to any gene: 8. Germline CDR1 reads DFQATT; CDR2 reads SNEGSKA (reference sequence). A unique molecular identifier was carried by every single TCR cDNA molecule. TCRdb ran MiXCR on the 5' RACE reads and lists one entry per CDR3 protein. The repertoire holds about 100,000 distinct CDR3 sequences, with around 4.8% as singletons. This sample's time point: sample taken at primary tumor resection. This specimen consisted of lung tumor tissue, obtained at surgery. This rearrangement joins TRBV20-1 to TRBJ1-1; 7 bases are shared with TRBD1. This TCR was recovered from a male donor with early-stage non-small cell lung cancer. The CDR3 DNA follows: TGCAGTGCAACACCAGGGGGAGTCACTGAAGCTTTCTTT. Its translation is CSATPGGVTEAFF.